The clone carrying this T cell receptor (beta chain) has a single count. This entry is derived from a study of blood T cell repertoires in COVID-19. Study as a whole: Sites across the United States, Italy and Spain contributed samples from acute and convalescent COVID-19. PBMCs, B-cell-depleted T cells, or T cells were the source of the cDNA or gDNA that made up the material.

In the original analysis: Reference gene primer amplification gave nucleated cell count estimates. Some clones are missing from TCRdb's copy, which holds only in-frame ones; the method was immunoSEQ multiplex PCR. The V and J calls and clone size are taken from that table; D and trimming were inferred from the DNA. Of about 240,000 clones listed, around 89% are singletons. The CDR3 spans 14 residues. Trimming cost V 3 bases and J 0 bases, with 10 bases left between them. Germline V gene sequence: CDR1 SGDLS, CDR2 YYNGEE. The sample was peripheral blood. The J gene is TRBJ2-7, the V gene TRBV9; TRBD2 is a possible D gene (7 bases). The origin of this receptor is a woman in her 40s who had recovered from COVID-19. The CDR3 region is CASSEGGTSYEQYF. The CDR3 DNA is TGTGCCAGCAGCGAGGGGGGGACCTCCTACGAGCAGTACTTC.